This TCR beta chain was identified during a study of blood T cells in healthy people across ages. Primers used in a second PCR of roughly 6 to 12 cycles were a sample-barcoded 5' primer and a J-beta primer mix. The authors tagged each cDNA molecule using a template-switch adaptor with 12 random nucleotides. TCRdb independently ran MiXCR on the 5' RACE reads; one entry per CDR3 protein. Of about a million distinct CDR3 sequences listed, roughly half were seen once; the top ten hold about a fifth. This clonotype was seen more than once but under ten times. Its antigen is unidentified. General observations from the study: Versus aged donors, long-lived donors had higher diversity and more naive CD4+ cells. The study regarded diversity estimates from one million T cells as underestimates. A roughly linear fall in TCR beta diversity per million T cells was seen with increasing age.

Trimming at V came to 6 bases and at J to 0 bases, leaving 5 bases not matched to a gene. The CDR3 totals 14 residues. Germline V gene data show CDR1 as DFQATT and CDR2 as SNEGSKA (reference sequence). The gene calls are TRBV20-1 and TRBJ2-1, with 7 bases aligning to TRBD2. The origin of this receptor is a woman aged 55 to 70 in good health. The specimen was blood. The CDR3 DNA sequence: TGCAGTGCCTTGGGGGGGAGCTCCTACAATGAGCAGTTCTTC. Translated, it gives CSALGGSSYNEQFF.